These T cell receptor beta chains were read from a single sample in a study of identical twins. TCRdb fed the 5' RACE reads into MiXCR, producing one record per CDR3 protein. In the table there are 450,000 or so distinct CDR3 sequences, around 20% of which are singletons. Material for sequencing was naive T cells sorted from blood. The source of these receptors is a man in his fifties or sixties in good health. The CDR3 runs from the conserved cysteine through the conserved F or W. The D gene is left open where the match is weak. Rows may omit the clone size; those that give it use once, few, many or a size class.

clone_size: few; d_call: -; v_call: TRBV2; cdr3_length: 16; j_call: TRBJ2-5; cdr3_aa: CASSEALRGSQETQYF; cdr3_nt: TGTGCCAGCAGTGAAGCGCTTCGGGGTTCCCAAGAGACCCAGTACTTC
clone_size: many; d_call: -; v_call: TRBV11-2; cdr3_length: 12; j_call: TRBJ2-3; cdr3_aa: CASSLVEDTQYF; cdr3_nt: TGTGCCAGCAGCTTAGTGGAAGATACGCAGTATTTT
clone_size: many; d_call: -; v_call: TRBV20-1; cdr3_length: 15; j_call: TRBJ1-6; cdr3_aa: CSASWRARYNSPLHF; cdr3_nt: TGCAGTGCTAGTTGGAGGGCTAGGTATAATTCACCCCTCCACTTT
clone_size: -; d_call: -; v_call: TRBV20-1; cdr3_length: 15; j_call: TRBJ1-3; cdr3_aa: CSAPIPGRSGNTIYF; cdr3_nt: TGCAGTGCTCCCATTCCAGGGCGCTCTGGAAACACCATATATTTT
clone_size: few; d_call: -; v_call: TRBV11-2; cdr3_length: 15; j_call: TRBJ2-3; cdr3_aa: CASSLEPAATDTQYF; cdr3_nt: TGTGCCAGCAGCTTAGAACCAGCGGCCACAGATACGCAGTATTTT
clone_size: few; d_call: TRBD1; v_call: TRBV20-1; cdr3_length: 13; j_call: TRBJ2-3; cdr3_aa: CSARDRGPDTQYF; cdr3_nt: TGCAGTGCCAGGGACAGGGGGCCAGATACGCAGTATTTT
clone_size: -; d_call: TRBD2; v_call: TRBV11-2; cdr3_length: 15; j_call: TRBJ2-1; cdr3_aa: CASSLEAGGRFEQFF; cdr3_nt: TGTGCCAGCAGCTTAGAAGCGGGGGGGCGTTTTGAGCAGTTCTTC
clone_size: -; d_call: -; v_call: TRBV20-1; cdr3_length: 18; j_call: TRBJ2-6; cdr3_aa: CSARGHGEADSGANVLTF; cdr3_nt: TGCAGTGCTAGGGGACATGGCGAGGCCGACTCTGGGGCCAACGTCCTGACTTTC
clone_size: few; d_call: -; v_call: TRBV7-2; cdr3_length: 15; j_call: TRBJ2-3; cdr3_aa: CASSLDSTGTDTQYF; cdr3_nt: TGTGCCAGCAGCTTAGATTCGACAGGCACAGATACGCAGTATTTT
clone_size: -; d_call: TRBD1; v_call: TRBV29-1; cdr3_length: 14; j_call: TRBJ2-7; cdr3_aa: CSVGGTGIPYEQYF; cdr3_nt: TGCAGCGTTGGGGGGACAGGGATTCCCTACGAGCAGTACTTC
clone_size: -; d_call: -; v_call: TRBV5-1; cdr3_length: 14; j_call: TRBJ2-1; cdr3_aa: CASSQQNSYNEQFF; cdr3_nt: TGCGCCAGCAGCCAGCAAAACTCCTACAATGAGCAGTTCTTC
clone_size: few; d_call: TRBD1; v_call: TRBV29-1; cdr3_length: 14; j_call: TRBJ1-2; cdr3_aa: CSVEGQGELYGYTF; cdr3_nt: TGCAGCGTTGAAGGGCAGGGGGAACTCTATGGCTACACCTTC
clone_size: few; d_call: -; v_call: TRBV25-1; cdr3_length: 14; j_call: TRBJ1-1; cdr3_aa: CASRQTGANTEAFF; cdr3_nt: TGTGCCAGCAGGCAGACAGGCGCAAACACTGAAGCTTTCTTT
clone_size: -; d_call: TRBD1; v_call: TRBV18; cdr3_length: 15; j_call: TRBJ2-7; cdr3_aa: CASSPGQGSFYEQYF; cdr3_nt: TGTGCCAGCTCACCGGGACAGGGGAGTTTCTACGAGCAGTACTTC
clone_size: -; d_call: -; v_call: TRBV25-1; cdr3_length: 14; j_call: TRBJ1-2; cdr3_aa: CASSDWAGTYGYTF; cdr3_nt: TGTGCCAGCAGTGATTGGGCAGGGACCTATGGCTACACCTTC
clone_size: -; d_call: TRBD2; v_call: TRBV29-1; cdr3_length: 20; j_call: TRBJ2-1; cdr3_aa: CSVVPVLAGGLVGPYNEQFF; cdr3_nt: TGCAGCGTCGTCCCAGTACTAGCGGGGGGGCTTGTAGGGCCCTACAATGAGCAGTTCTTC
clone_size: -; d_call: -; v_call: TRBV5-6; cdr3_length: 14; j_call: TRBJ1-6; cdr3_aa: CASSLGRRDSPLHF; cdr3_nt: TGTGCCAGCAGCTTGGGGAGGCGGGATTCACCCCTCCACTTT
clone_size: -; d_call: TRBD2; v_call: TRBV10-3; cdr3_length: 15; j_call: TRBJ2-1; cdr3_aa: CAISEGLAGNGEQFF; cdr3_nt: TGTGCCATCAGTGAAGGGCTAGCGGGAAATGGTGAGCAGTTCTTC
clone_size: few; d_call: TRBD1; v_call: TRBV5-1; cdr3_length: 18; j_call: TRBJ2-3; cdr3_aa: CASSLIGTGDPGTDTQYF; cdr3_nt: TGCGCCAGCAGCTTGATTGGGACAGGGGACCCTGGCACAGATACGCAGTATTTT
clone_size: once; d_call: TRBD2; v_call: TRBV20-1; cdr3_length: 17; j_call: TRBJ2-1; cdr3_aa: CSARGLNGGTTYNEQFF; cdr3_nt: TGCAGTGCTAGGGGTTTAAACGGGGGGACCACCTACAATGAGCAGTTCTTC
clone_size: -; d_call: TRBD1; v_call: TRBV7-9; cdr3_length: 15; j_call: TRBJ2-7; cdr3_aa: CASSFQGTGSYEQYF; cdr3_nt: TGTGCCAGCAGCTTCCAGGGGACAGGGAGCTACGAGCAGTACTTC
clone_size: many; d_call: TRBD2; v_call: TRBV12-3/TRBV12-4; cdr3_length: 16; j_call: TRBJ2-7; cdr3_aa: CASSPGTSGGQSEQYF; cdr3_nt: TGTGCCAGCAGCCCCGGGACTAGCGGGGGTCAATCGGAGCAGTACTTC
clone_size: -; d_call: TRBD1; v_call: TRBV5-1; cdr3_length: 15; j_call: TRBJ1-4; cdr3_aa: CASSWGTGRNEKLFF; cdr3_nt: TGCGCCAGCAGCTGGGGGACAGGGAGGAACGAAAAACTGTTTTTT
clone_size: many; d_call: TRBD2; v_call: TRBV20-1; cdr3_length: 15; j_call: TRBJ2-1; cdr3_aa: CSARVTSGRANEQFF; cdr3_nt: TGCAGTGCTAGAGTGACTAGCGGGAGGGCGAATGAGCAGTTCTTC
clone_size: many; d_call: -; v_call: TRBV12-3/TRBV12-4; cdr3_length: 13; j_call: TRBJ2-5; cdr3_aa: CASNLHNQETQYF; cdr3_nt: TGTGCCAGCAACCTCCATAATCAAGAGACCCAGTACTTC
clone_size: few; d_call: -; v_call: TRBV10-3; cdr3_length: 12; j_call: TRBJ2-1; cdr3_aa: CAISDSGDEQFF; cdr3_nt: TGTGCCATCAGTGACTCCGGAGATGAGCAGTTCTTC
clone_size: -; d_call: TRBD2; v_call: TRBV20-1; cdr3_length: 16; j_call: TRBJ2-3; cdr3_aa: CSARGGTSGTTDTQYF; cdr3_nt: TGCAGTGCTAGAGGGGGGACTAGCGGGACGACAGATACGCAGTATTTT
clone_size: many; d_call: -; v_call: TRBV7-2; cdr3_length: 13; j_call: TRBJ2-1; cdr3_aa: CASSTRVGNEQFF; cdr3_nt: TGTGCCAGCAGCACAAGAGTGGGCAATGAGCAGTTCTTC
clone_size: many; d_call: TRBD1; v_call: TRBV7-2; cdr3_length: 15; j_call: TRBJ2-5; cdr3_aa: CASSSDRGRQETQYF; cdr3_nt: TGTGCCAGCAGCTCGGACAGGGGGCGGCAAGAGACCCAGTACTTC
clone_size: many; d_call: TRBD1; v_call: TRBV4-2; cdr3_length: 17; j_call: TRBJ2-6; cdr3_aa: CASSPRDRGSGANVLTF; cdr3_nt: TGTGCCAGCAGCCCAAGGGACAGGGGGTCTGGGGCCAACGTCCTGACTTTC
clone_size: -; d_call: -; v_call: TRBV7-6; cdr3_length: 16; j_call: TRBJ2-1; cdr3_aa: CASSSPRGTAYNEQFF; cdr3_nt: TGTGCCAGCAGCTCTCCTCGCGGGACAGCCTACAATGAGCAGTTCTTC
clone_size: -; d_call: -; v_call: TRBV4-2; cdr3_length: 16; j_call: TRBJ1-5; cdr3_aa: CASSHETGAGNQPQHF; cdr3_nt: TGTGCCAGCAGCCATGAGACCGGGGCAGGCAATCAGCCCCAGCATTTT
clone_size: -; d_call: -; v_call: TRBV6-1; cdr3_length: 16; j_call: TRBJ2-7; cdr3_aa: CASSDFGVTVTYEQYF; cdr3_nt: TGTGCCAGCAGTGATTTCGGAGTGACAGTGACCTACGAGCAGTACTTC
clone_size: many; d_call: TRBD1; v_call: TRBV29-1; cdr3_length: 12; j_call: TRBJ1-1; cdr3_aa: CSVDRGGTEAFF; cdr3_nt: TGCAGCGTTGACAGGGGGGGCACTGAAGCTTTCTTT
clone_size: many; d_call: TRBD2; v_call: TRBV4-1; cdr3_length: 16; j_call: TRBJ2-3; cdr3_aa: CASSPGLAEITDTQYF; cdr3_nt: TGCGCCAGCAGCCCGGGACTAGCGGAGATCACAGATACGCAGTATTTT
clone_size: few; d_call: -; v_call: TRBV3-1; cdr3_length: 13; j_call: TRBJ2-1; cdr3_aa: CASSQVITREQFF; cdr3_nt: TGTGCCAGCAGCCAGGTGATAACCAGGGAGCAGTTCTTC
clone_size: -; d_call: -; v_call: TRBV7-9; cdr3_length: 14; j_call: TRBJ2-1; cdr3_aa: CASSLSGNYNEQFF; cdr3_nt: TGTGCCAGCAGCTTATCCGGGAACTACAATGAGCAGTTCTTC
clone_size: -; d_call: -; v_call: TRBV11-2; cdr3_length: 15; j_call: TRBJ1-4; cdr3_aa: CASSLDGINNEKLFF; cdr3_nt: TGTGCCAGCAGCTTAGACGGGATCAATAATGAAAAACTGTTTTTT
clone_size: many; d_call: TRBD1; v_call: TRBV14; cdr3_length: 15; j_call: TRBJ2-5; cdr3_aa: CASSQAGTAQETQYF; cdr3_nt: TGTGCCAGCAGCCAAGCTGGGACAGCCCAAGAGACCCAGTACTTC
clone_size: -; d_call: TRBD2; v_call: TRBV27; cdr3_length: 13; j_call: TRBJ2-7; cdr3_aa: CASSSLAGDEQYF; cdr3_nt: TGTGCCAGCAGTTCCCTGGCGGGGGACGAGCAGTACTTC
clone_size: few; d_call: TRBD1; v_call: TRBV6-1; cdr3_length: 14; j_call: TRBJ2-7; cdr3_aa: CASTPRGDRGEQYF; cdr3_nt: TGTGCCAGCACCCCCCGGGGTGACAGGGGCGAGCAGTACTTC
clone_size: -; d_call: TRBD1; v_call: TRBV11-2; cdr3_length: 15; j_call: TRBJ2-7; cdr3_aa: CASSFGTGTSYEQYF; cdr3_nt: TGTGCCAGCAGCTTTGGGACAGGGACCTCCTACGAGCAGTACTTC
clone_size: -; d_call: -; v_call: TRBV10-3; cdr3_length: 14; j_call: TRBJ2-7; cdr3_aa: CAIRRTAGLLEQYF; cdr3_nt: TGTGCCATCCGCCGGACAGCGGGACTATTAGAGCAGTACTTC
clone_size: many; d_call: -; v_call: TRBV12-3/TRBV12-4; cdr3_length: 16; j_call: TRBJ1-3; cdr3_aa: CASSLLAGGPGNTIYF; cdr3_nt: TGTGCCAGCAGTTTATTGGCGGGCGGGCCTGGAAACACCATATATTTT
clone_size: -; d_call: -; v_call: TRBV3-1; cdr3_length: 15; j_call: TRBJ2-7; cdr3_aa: CASSQENRLDYEQYF; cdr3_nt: TGTGCCAGCAGCCAAGAAAATCGGCTGGACTACGAGCAGTACTTC
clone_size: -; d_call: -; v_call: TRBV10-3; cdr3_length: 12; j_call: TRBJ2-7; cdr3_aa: CAIARGVYEQYF; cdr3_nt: TGTGCCATCGCCAGGGGCGTGTACGAGCAGTACTTC
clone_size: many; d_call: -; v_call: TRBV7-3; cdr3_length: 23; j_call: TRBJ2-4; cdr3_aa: CASSLSPRTGWGAGKLAKNIQYF; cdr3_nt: TGTGCCAGCAGCTTATCCCCCCGGACAGGATGGGGGGCAGGGAAACTAGCCAAAAACATTCAGTACTTC
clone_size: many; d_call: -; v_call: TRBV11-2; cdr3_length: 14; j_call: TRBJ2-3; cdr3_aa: CASSPRVGTDTQYF; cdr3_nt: TGTGCCAGCAGCCCTCGGGTGGGGACAGATACGCAGTATTTT
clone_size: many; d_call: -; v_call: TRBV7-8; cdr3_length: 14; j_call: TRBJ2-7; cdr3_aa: CASSATGGAYEQYF; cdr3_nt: TGTGCCAGCAGCGCCACAGGGGGGGCCTACGAGCAGTACTTC
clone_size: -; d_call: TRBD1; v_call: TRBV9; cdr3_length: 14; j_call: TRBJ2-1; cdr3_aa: CASSVWDRVWEQFF; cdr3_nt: TGTGCCAGCAGCGTATGGGACAGGGTTTGGGAGCAGTTCTTC
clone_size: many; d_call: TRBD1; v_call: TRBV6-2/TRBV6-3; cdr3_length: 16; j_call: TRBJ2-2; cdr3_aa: CASRAPRTGVSGELFF; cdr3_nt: TGTGCCAGCAGAGCGCCGAGGACAGGGGTTTCCGGGGAGCTGTTTTTT
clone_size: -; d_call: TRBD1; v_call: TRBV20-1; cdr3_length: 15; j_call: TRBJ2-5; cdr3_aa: CSARDIQGAGETQYF; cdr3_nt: TGCAGTGCTAGAGATATTCAGGGGGCAGGAGAGACCCAGTACTTC
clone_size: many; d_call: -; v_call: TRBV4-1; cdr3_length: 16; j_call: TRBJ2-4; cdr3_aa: CASSQVTGTVKNIQYF; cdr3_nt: TGCGCCAGCAGCCAAGTAACAGGGACGGTCAAAAACATTCAGTACTTC
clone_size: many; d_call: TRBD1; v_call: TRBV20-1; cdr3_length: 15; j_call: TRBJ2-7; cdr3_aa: CSARSPGQAVYEQYF; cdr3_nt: TGCAGTGCTAGATCCCCGGGACAGGCCGTATACGAGCAGTACTTC